The present entry profiles one TCR beta chain with its context. TCRdb ran MiXCR on the 5' RACE reads and lists one entry per CDR3 protein. The sample consists of some 350,000 distinct CDR3 sequences, under 14% of them appearing once. These data come from a study of T cells after yellow fever vaccination. CDR1 is KGHSH, CDR2 LQKENI, per germline. The CDR3 totals 14 residues. V was trimmed by 3 bases and J by 7 bases, leaving 15 bases between them. J is TRBJ1-1 and V is TRBV18; tentative D call: TRBD1 (6 bases). The material was PBMCs, obtained on the day of the first yellow fever vaccination. This TCR came from a man aged 18-30 years who received the YFV17D yellow fever vaccine. CDR3 DNA: TGTGCCAGCTCACCGGGATCGGGGGGCCTTGAAGCTTTCTTT. This gives the protein CASSPGSGGLEAFF.